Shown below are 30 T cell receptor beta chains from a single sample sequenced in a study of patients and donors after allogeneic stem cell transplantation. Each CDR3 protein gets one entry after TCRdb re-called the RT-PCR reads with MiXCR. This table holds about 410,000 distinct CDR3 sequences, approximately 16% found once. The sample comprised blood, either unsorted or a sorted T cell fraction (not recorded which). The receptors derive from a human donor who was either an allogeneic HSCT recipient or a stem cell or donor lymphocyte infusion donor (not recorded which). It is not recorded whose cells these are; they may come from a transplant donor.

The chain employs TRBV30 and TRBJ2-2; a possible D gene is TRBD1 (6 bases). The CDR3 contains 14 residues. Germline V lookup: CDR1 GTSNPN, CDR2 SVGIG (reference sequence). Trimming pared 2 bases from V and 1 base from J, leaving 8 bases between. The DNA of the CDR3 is TGTGCCTGGAGTTTGGGACAGAACACCGGGGAGCTGTTTTTT. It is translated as CAWSLGQNTGELFF.

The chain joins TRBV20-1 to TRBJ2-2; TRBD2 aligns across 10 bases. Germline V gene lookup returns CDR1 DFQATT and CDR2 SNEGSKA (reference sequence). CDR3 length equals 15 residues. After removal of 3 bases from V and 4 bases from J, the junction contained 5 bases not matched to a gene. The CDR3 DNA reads TGCAGTGCTAGGGTAGCGGGAGGAATCACCGGGGAGCTGTTTTTT. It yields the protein CSARVAGGITGELFF.

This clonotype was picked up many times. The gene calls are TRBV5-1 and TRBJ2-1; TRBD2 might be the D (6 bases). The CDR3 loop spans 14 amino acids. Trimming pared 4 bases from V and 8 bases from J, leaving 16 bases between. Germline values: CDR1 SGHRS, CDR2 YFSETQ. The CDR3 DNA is TGCGCCAGCAGCCCGGGGGATAGCCTCCATGAGCAGTTCTTC. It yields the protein CASSPGDSLHEQFF.

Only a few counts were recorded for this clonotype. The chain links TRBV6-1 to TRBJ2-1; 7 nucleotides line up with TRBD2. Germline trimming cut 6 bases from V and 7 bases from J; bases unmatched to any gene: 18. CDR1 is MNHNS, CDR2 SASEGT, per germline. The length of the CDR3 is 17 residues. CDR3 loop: CASSPAVGAGRLNEQFF. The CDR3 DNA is TGTGCCAGCAGCCCGGCGGTGGGAGCGGGACGTCTTAATGAGCAGTTCTTC.

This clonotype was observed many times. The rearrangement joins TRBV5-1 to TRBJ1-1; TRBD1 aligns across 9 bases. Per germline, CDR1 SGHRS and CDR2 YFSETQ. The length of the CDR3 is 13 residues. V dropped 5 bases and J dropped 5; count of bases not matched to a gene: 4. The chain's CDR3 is CASRGQGRTEAFF. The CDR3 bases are TGCGCCAGCAGAGGACAGGGGAGAACTGAAGCTTTCTTT.

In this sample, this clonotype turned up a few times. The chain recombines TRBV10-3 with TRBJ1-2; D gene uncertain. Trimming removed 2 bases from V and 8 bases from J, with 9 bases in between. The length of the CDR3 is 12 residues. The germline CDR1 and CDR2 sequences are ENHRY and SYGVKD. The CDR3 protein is CAISEAVGGYTF. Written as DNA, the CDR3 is TGTGCCATCAGTGAGGCGGTGGGGGGCTACACCTTC.

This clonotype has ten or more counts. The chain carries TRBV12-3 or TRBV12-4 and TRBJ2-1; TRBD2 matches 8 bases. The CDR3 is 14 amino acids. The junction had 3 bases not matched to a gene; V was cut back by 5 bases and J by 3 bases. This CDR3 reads CASSPGLGYNEQFF. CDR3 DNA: TGTGCCAGCAGTCCGGGACTAGGCTACAATGAGCAGTTCTTC.

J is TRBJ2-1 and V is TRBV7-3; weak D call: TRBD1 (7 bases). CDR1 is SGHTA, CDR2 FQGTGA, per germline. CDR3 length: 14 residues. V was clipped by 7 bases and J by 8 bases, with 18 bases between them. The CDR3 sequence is CASTRGDPNHEQFF. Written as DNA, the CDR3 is TGTGCCAGCACCAGGGGGGACCCCAACCATGAGCAGTTCTTC.

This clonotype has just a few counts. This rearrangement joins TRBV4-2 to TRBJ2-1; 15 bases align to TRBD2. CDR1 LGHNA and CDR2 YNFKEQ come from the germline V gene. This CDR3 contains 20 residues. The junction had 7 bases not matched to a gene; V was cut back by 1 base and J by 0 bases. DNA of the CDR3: TGTGCCAGCAGCCAAGCGGGACTAGCGGGAGGCCCCAGCTCCTACAATGAGCAGTTCTTC. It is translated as CASSQAGLAGGPSSYNEQFF.

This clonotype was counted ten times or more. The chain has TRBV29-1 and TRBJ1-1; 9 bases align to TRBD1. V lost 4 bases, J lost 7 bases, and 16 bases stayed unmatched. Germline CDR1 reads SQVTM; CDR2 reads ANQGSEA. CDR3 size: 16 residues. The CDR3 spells CSVGDWGDRVFGEAFF. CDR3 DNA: TGCAGCGTTGGAGATTGGGGGGACAGGGTATTTGGTGAAGCTTTCTTT.

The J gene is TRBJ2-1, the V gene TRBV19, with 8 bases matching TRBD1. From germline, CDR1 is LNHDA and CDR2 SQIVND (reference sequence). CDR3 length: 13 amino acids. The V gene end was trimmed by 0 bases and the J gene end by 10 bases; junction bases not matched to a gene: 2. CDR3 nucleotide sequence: TGTGCCAGTAGTATAGATAGGACAGGGGAGCAGTTCTTC. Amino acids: CASSIDRTGEQFF. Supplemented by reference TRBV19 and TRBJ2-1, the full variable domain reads DGGITQSPKYLFRKEGQNVTLSCEQNLNHDAMYWYRQDPGQGLRLIYYSQIVNDFQKGDIAEGYSVSREKKESFPLTVTSAQKNPTAFYLCASSIDRTGEQFFGPGTRLTVL.

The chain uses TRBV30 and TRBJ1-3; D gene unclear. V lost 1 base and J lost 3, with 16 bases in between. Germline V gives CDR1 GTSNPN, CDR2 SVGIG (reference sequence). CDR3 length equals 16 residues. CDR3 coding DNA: TGTGCCTGGAGTGCGACCACGGGCTCTTATGGAAACACCATATATTTT. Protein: CAWSATTGSYGNTIYF.

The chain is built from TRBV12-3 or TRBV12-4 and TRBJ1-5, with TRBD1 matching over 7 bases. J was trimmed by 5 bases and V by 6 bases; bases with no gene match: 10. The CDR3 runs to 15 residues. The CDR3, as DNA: TGTGCCAGCAGCCAGACAGGGAGGGGCCATCAGCCCCAGCATTTT. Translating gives CASSQTGRGHQPQHF.

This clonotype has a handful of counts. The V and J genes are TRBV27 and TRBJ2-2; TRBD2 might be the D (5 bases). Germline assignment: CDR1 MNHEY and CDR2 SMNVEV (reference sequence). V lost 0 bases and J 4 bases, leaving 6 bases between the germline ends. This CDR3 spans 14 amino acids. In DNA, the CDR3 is TGTGCCAGCAGTTTATCCGCGGGCACCGGGGAGCTGTTTTTT. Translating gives CASSLSAGTGELFF.

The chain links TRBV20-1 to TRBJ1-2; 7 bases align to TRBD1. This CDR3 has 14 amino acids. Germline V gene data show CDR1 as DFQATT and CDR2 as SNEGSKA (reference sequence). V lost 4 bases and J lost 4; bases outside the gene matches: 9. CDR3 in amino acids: CSAINTGEGYGYTF. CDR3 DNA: TGCAGTGCTATTAACACAGGGGAGGGCTATGGCTACACCTTC.

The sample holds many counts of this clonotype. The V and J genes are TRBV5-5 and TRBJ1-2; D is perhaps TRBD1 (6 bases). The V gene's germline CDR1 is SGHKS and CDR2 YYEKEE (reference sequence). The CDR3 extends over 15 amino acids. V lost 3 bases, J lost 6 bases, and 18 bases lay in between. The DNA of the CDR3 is TGTGCCAGCAGCTGGCGCCCTCAGGGGACGGATGGCTACACCTTC. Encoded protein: CASSWRPQGTDGYTF. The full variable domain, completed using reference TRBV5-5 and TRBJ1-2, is DAGVTQSPTHLIKTRGQQVTLRCSPISGHKSVSWYQQVLGQGPQFIFQYYEKEERGRGNFPDRFSARQFPNYSSELNVNALLLGDSALYLCASSWRPQGTDGYTFGSGTRLTVV.

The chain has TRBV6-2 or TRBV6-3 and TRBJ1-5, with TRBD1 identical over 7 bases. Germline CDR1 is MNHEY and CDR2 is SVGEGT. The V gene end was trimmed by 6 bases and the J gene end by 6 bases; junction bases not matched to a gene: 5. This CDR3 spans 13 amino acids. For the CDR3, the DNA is TGTGCCAGCAGCCGAGGGACAGTTCAGCCCCAGCATTTT. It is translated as CASSRGTVQPQHF.

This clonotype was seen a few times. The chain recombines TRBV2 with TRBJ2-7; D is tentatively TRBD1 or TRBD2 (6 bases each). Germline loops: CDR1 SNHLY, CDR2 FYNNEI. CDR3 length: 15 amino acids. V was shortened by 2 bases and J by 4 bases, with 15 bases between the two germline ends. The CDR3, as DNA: TGTGCCAGCAGTGAAAGAGGGGGGAGGCGGTACGAGCAGTACTTC. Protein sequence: CASSERGGRRYEQYF. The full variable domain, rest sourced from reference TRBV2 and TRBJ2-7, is EPEVTQTPSHQVTQMGQEVILRCVPISNHLYFYWYRQILGQKVEFLVSFYNNEISEKSEIFDDQFSVERPDGSNFTLKIRSTKLEDSAMYFCASSERGGRRYEQYFGPGTRLTVT.

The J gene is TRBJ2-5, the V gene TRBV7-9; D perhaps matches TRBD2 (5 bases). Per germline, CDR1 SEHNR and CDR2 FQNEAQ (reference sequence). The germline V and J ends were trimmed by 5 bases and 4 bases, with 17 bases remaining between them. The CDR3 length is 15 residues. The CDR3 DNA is TGTGCCAGCAGCAAGCGGCCGACGACGCGAGAGACCCAGTACTTC. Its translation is CASSKRPTTRETQYF.

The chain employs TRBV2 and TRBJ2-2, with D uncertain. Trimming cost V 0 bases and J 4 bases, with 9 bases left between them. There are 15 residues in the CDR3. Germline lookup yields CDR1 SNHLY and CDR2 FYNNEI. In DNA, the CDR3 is TGTGCCAGCAGTGAAGCGCTTCGGAGCACCGGGGAGCTGTTTTTT. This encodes CASSEALRSTGELFF.

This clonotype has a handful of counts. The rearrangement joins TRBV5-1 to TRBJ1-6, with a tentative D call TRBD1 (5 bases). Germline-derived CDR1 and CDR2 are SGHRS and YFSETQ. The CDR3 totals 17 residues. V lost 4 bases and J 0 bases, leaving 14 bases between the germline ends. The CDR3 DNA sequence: TGCGCCAGCAGCCCGGGACTAAAGAACTCCTATAATTCACCCCTCCACTTT. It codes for CASSPGLKNSYNSPLHF.

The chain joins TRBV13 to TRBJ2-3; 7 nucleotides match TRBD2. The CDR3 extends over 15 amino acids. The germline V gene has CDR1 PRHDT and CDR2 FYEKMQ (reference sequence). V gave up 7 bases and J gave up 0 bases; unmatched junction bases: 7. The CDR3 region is CASTLSGDSTDTQYF. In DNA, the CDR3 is TGTGCCAGCACCCTCAGCGGGGATAGCACAGATACGCAGTATTTT.

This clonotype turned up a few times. The CDR3 DNA reads TGTGCCAGCAGGAACAACTATGGCTACACCTTC. This translates into CASRNNYGYTF. The chain couples TRBV6-5 to TRBJ1-2; D unclear. Trimming left V 6 bases short and J 2 bases short, with 4 bases between. CDR1 MNHEY and CDR2 SVGAGI come from the germline V gene. CDR3 length: 11 residues.

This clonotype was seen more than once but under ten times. The CDR3 DNA reads TGCGCCAGCGGGAAACAGGGGGCGCAGGATACGCAGTATTTT. Translated, it gives CASGKQGAQDTQYF. The chain joins TRBV4-3 to TRBJ2-3; TRBD1 aligns across 9 bases. V was clipped by 8 bases and J by 6 bases; unmatched bases: 9. The germline gives CDR1 LGHNA, CDR2 YSLEER. The CDR3 loop spans 14 amino acids.

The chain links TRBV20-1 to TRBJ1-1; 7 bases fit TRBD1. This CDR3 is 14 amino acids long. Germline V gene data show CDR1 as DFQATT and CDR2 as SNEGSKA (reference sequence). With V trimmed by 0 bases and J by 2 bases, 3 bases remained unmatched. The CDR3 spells CSARDIGGNTEAFF. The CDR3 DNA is TGCAGTGCTAGAGATATAGGGGGCAACACTGAAGCTTTCTTT.

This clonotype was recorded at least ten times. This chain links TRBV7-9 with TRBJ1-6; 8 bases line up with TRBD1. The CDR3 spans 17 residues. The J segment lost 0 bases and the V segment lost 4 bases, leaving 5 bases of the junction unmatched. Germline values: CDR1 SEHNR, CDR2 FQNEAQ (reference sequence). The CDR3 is CASSSRDRSSYNSPLHF. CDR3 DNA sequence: TGTGCCAGCAGCTCCCGGGACAGGAGCTCCTATAATTCACCCCTCCACTTT.

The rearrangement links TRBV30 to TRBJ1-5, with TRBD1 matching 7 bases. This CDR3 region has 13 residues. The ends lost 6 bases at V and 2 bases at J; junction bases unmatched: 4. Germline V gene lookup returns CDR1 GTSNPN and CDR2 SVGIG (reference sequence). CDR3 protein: CACTTGGNQPQHF. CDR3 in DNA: TGTGCCTGTACTACAGGGGGCAATCAGCCCCAGCATTTT.

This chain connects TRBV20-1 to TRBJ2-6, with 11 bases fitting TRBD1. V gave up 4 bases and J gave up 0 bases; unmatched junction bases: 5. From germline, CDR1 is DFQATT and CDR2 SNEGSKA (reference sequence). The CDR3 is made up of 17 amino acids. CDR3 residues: CSAKTGTGGSGANVLTF. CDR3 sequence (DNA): TGCAGTGCTAAAACCGGGACAGGGGGCTCTGGGGCCAACGTCCTGACTTTC.

The CDR3 DNA reads as TGTGCCAGCAGTGAACAGGCGCTCTACGAGCAGTACTTC. Translated, it gives CASSEQALYEQYF. The V and J genes are TRBV2 and TRBJ2-7; D remains ambiguous. Per germline, CDR1 SNHLY and CDR2 FYNNEI. The V gene lost 2 bases and the J gene lost 3 bases, with 8 bases spanning the gap. The CDR3 extends over 13 amino acids. Looking up the rest from reference TRBV2 and TRBJ2-7 gives the full variable domain: EPEVTQTPSHQVTQMGQEVILRCVPISNHLYFYWYRQILGQKVEFLVSFYNNEISEKSEIFDDQFSVERPDGSNFTLKIRSTKLEDSAMYFCASSEQALYEQYFGPGTRLTVT.

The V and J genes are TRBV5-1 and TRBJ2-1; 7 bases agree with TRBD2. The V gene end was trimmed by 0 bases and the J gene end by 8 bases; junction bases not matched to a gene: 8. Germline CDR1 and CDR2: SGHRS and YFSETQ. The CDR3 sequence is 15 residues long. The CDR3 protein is CASSLDLGRWYEQFF. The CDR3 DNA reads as TGCGCCAGCAGCTTGGATCTCGGGAGGTGGTATGAGCAGTTCTTC.